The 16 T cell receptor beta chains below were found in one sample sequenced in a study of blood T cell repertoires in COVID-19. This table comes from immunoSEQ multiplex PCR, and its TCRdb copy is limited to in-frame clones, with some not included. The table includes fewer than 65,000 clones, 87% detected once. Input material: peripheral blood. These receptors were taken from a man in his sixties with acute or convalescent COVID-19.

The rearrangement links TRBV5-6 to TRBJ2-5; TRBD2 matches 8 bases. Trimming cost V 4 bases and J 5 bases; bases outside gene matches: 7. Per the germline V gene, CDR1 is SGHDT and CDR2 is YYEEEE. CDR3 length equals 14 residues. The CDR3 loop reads CASSTGGAQETQYF. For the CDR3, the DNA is TGTGCCAGCAGCACCGGGGGGGCACAGGAGACCCAGTACTTC.

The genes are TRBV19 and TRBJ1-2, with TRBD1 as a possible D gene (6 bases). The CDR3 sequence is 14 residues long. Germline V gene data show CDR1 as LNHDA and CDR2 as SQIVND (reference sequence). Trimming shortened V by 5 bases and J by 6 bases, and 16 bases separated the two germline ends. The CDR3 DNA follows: TGTGCCAGTAGTTCCCCGAACAGGGTCCATGGCTACACCTTC. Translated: CASSSPNRVHGYTF.

The CDR3 is CASSPLGLAADTQYF. The CDR3 bases are TGTGCCAGCAGCCCCCTAGGACTAGCGGCAGATACGCAGTATTTT. V usage is TRBV7-3 and J usage is TRBJ2-3; the match to TRBD2 covers 10 bases. V shed 5 bases and J 4 bases; nucleotides not matched to a gene: 6. This CDR3 contains 15 residues. Germline CDR1 and CDR2: SGHTA and FQGTGA.

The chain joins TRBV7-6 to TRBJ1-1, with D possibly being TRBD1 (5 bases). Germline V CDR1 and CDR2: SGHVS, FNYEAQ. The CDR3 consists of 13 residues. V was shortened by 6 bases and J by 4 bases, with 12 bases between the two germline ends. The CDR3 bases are TGTGCCAGCAGGGCAGCACAGGTCACTGAAGCTTTCTTT. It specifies CASRAAQVTEAFF.

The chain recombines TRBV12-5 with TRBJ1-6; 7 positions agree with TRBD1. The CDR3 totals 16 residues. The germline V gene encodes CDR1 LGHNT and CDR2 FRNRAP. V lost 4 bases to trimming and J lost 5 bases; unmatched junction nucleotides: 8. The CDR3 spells CASGWRTGTDNSPLHF. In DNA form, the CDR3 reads TGTGCTAGTGGTTGGCGGACAGGCACTGATAATTCACCCCTCCACTTT.

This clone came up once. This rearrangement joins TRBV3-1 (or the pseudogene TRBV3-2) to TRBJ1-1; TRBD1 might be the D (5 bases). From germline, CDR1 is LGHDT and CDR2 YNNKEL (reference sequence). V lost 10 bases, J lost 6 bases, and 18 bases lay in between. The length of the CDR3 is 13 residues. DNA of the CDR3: TGTGCCACACGTAACCAGGGAAAGGCTGAAGCTTTCTTT. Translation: CATRNQGKAEAFF.

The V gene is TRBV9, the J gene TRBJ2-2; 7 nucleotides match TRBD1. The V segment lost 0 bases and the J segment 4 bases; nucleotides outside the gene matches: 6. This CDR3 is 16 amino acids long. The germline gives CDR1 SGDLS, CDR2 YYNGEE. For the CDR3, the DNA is TGTGCCAGCAGCGTAGCTGGGGACAGCTTCACCGGGGAGCTGTTTTTT. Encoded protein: CASSVAGDSFTGELFF.

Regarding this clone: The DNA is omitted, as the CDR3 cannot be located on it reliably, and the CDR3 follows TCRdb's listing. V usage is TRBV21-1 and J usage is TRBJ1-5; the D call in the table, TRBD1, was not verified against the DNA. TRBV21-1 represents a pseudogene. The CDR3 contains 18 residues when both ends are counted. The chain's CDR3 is CASSKFGTGIYSNQPQHF.

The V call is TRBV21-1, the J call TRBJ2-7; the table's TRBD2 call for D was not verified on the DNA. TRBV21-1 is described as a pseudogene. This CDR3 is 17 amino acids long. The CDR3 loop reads CASSKIGGGRDSREQYF. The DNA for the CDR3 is TGTGCCAGCAGCAAAATTGGCGGGGGCAGGGATTCGCGGGAGCAGTACTTC.

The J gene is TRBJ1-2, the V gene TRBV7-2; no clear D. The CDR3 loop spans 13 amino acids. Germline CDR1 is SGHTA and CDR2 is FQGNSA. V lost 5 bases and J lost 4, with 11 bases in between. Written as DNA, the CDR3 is TGTGCCAGCAGCGCTTTAGGGAGCTATGGCTACACCTTC. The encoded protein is CASSALGSYGYTF.

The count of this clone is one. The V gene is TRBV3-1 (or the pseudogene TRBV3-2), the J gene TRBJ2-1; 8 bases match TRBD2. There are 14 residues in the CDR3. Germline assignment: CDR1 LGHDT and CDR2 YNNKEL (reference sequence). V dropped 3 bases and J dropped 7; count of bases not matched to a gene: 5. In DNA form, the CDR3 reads TGTGCCAGCAGCCATTTGCGGGGGGTAAATGAGCAGTTCTTC. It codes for CASSHLRGVNEQFF.

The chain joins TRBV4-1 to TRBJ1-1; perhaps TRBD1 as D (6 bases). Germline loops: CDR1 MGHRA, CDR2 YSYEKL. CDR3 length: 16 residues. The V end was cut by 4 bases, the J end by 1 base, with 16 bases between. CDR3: CASSRWDTSGNTEAFF. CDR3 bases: TGCGCCAGCAGCCGGTGGGACACCTCGGGGAACACTGAAGCTTTCTTT.

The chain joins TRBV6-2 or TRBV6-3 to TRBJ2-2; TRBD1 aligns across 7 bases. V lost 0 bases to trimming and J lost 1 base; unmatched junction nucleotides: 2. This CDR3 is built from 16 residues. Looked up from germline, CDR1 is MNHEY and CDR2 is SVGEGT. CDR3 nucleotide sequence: TGTGCCAGCAGTTACTCGACAGGGATGAACACCGGGGAGCTGTTTTTT. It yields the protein CASSYSTGMNTGELFF.

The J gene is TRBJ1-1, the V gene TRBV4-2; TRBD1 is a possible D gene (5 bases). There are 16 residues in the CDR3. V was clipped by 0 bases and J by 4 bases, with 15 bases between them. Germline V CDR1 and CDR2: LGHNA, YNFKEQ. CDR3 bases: TGTGCCAGCAGCCAAGATGGAGGGAGAGGGGCCACTGAAGCTTTCTTT. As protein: CASSQDGGRGATEAFF.

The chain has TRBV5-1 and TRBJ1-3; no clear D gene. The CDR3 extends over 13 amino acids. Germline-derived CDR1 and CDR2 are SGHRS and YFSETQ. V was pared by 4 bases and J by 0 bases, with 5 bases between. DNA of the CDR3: TGCGCCAGCAGCGTCAACTCTGGAAACACCATATATTTT. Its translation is CASSVNSGNTIYF.

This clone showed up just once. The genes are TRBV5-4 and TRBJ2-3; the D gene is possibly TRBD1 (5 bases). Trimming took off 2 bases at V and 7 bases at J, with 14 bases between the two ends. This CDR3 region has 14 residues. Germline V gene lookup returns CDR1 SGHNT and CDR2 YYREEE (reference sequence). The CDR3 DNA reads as TGTGCCAGCAGCTTTGCCCAGACAGCGAATACGCAGTATTTT. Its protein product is CASSFAQTANTQYF.